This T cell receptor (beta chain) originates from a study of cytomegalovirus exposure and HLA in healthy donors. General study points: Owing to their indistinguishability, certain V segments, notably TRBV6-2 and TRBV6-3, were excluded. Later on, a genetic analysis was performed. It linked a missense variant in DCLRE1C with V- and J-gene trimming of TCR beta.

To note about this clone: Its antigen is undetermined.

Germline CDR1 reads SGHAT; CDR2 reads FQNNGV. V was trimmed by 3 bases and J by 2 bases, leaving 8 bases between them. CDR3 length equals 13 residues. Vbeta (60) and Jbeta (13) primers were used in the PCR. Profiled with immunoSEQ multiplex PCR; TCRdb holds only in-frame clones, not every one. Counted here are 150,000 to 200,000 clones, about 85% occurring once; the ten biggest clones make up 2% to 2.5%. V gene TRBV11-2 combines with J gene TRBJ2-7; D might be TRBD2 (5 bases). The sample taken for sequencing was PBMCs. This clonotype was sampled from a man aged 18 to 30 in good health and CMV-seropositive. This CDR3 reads CASSFPGAYEQYF. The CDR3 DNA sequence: TGTGCCAGCAGCTTCCCCGGGGCCTACGAGCAGTACTTC.